A selection of T cell receptor beta chains follows, all from one sample in a study of OX40 agonist ivuxolimab in advanced cancers. Profiled with immunoSEQ multiplex PCR; TCRdb holds only in-frame clones, not every one. The data hold some 66,000 clones, with 77% observed a single time. The input for sequencing was CD4+ or CD8+ T cells sorted from blood, taken in a trial of the OX40 agonist ivuxolimab. The receptors originated from an adult with an advanced solid tumor such as melanoma, head and neck, liver or kidney cancer. Both conserved end residues are part of each CDR3. A D gene is named only where the DNA matches it firmly. Expanded clones are given a class, and other clones once, few, many or no size at all.

>TRBV11-2|few|TRBJ2-3|TRBD2
TGTGCCAGCAGCTTAGCCCTAGCGGGAGCGACAGATACGCAGTATTTT
CASSLALAGATDTQYF
>TRBV4-2|-|TRBJ2-5|-
TGTGCCAGCAGTCCCGGCTTCAAGCAGTACTTC
CASSPGFKQYF
>TRBV9|-|TRBJ2-2|-
TGTGCCAGCAGCTCCACCGGGGTCCGATATAACACCGGGGAGCTGTTTTTT
CASSSTGVRYNTGELFF
>TRBV5-6|-|TRBJ2-5|TRBD1
TGTGCCAGCAGCTTCCGGGACAGGGCAGGGGAGACCCAGTACTTC
CASSFRDRAGETQYF
>TRBV6-5|-|TRBJ1-3|-
TGTGCCAGCAGTTACTCGAACGTAGGAAACACCATATATTTT
CASSYSNVGNTIYF
>TRBV7-9|-|TRBJ2-4|-
TGTGCCAGCAGCTCGAGTTTAGACATTCAGTACTTC
CASSSSLDIQYF
>TRBV11-2|-|TRBJ1-6|-
TGTGCCAGCAGCTTGAGCAGGGCTGGTTTTGATTCACCCCTCCACTTT
CASSLSRAGFDSPLHF
>TRBV6-5|-|TRBJ2-7|-
TGTGCCAGCAGTCCCTCCTACGAGCAGTACTTC
CASSPSYEQYF
>TRBV5-1|-|TRBJ2-5|TRBD2
TGCGCCAGCAGCTTGGGGTCTAGCGGGCAAGAGACCCAGTACTTC
CASSLGSSGQETQYF
>TRBV7-9|-|TRBJ2-1|TRBD1
TGTGCCAGCAGCGAGGGACAGAGTTCCTACAATGAGCAGTTCTTC
CASSEGQSSYNEQFF
>TRBV5-4|once|TRBJ1-1|-
TGTGCCAGCAGCTTGGACAGGAGTAACACTGAAGCTTTCTTT
CASSLDRSNTEAFF
>TRBV7-6|once|TRBJ1-6|-
TGTGCCAGCAGCACAGAAGGTTCACCCCTCCACTTT
CASSTEGSPLHF
>TRBV6-5|many|TRBJ1-2|-
TGTGCCAGCAGTTACGATGGGTTCTATGGCTACACCTTC
CASSYDGFYGYTF
>TRBV29-1|-|TRBJ2-7|-
TGCAGCGTTGCCGGGGGGCCCCCCGAGCAGTACTTC
CSVAGGPPEQYF
>TRBV5-1|once|TRBJ2-1|TRBD2
TGCGCCAGCAGCTTGGTGGCAGGGTTCCGCAGAGCGGGAGTCTACAATGAGCAGTTCTTC
CASSLVAGFRRAGVYNEQFF
>TRBV5-1|-|TRBJ2-1|TRBD2
TGCGCCAGCAGCCGAACTAGCGGGGCAACCTACAATGAGCAGTTCTTC
CASSRTSGATYNEQFF
>TRBV7-8|-|TRBJ1-5|TRBD1
TGTGCCAGCAGCTATAAACGGGGTCAGGGGGTTCAGCCCCAGCATTTT
CASSYKRGQGVQPQHF
>TRBV19|few|TRBJ1-5|-
TGTGCCAGTAGTGGCCCCATTAGCAATCAGCCCCAGCATTTT
CASSGPISNQPQHF
>TRBV5-4|-|TRBJ2-7|TRBD1
TGTGCCAGCAGCTTGAAAGGGGGCGTTACGTACGAGCAGTACTTC
CASSLKGGVTYEQYF
>TRBV18|-|TRBJ1-5|-
TGTGCCAGCTCACCCTCCGGGACAACTAATCAGCCCCAGCATTTT
CASSPSGTTNQPQHF
>TRBV18|-|TRBJ1-2|TRBD1
TGTGCCAGCTCACCACCGTCCCAGGGGGCAGACTATGGCTACACCTTC
CASSPPSQGADYGYTF
>TRBV11-2|-|TRBJ2-1|-
TGTGCCAGCAGCTTAGATAGAGTGGGGATCTACAATGAGCAGTTCTTC
CASSLDRVGIYNEQFF
>TRBV6-5|-|TRBJ2-5|-
TGTGCCAGCACCCGAGAGGGGGGTCAAGAGTCGACCCAGTACTTC
CASTREGGQESTQYF
>TRBV28|-|TRBJ2-7|-
TGTGCCAGCAGCACCCCCGAGGCTCTCTACGAGCAGTACTTC
CASSTPEALYEQYF
>TRBV7-8|-|TRBJ2-1|-
TGTGCCAGCAGGAAGGAGGGCGGTTTCTGGTACAATGAGCAGTTCTTC
CASRKEGGFWYNEQFF
>TRBV5-1|-|TRBJ2-3|TRBD2
TGCGCCAGCAGCTCGGGAGGACTAGCGGGAGGCGGGGATACGCAGTATTTT
CASSSGGLAGGGDTQYF
>TRBV5-4|-|TRBJ2-1|TRBD1
TGTGCCAGCAGCCCCGGGACAGGCACCAACAATGAGCAGTTCTTC
CASSPGTGTNNEQFF
>TRBV11-2|-|TRBJ2-1|-
TGTGCCAGCAGCTTCACCGGGACAATAAATGAGCAGTTCTTC
CASSFTGTINEQFF
>TRBV6-6|-|TRBJ2-5|-
TGTGCCAGCAGGGGGGGAACCCAGTACTTC
CASRGGTQYF
>TRBV2|-|TRBJ2-1|TRBD1
TGTGCCAGCAGCCTTTCACAGGGGGTCACCTACAATGAGCAGTTCTTC
CASSLSQGVTYNEQFF
>TRBV4-1|-|TRBJ1-4|TRBD1
TGCGCCAGCAGCCGCTCCGGGACAGCTAATGAAAAACTGTTTTTT
CASSRSGTANEKLFF